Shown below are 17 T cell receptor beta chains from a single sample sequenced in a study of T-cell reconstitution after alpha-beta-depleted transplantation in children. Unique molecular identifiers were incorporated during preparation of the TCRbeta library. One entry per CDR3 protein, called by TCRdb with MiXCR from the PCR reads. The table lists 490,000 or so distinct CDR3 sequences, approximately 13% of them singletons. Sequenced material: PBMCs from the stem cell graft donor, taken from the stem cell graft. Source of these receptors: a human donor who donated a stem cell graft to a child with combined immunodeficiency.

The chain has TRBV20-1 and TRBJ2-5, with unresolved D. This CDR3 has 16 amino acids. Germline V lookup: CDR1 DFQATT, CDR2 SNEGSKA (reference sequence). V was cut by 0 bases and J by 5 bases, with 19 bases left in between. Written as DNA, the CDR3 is TGCAGTGCTAGAGATCGACGGGCATACCTTATGGAGACCCAGTACTTC. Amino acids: CSARDRRAYLMETQYF.

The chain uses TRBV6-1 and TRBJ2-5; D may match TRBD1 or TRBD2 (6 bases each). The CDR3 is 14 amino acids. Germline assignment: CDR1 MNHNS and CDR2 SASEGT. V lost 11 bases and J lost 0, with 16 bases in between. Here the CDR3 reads CAGRERGYQETQYF. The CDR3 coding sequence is TGTGCCGGCCGGGAGAGGGGGTACCAAGAGACCCAGTACTTC.

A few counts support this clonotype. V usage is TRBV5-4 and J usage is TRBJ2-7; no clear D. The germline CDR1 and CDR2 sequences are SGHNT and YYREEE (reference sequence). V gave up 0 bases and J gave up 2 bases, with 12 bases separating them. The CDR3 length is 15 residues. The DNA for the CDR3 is TGTGCCAGCAGCTTGGGGTCCCTACTTCCCTACGAGCAGTACTTC. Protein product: CASSLGSLLPYEQYF. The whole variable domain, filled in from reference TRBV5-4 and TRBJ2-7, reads ETGVTQSPTHLIKTRGQQVTLRCSSQSGHNTVSWYQQALGQGPQFIFQYYREEENGRGNFPPRFSGLQFPNYSSELNVNALELDDSALYLCASSLGSLLPYEQYFGPGTRLTVT.

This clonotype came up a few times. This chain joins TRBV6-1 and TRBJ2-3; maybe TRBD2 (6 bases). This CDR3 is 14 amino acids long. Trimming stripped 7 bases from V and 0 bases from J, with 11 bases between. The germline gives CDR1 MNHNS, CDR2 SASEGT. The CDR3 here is CASTRLESTDTQYF. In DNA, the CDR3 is TGTGCCAGCACCCGACTAGAAAGCACAGATACGCAGTATTTT.

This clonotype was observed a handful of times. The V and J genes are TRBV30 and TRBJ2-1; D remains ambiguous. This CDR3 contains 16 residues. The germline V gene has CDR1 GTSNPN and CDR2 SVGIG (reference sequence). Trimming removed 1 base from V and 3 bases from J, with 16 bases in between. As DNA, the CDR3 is TGTGCCTGGAGTGGTACCTTGCGACCGATCTACAATGAGCAGTTCTTC. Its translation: CAWSGTLRPIYNEQFF.

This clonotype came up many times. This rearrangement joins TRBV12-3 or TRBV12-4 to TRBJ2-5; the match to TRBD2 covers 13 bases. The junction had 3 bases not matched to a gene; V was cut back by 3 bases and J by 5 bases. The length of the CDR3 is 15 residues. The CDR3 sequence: CASSFGLAGAETQYF. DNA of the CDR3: TGTGCCAGCAGTTTCGGACTAGCGGGAGCTGAGACCCAGTACTTC.

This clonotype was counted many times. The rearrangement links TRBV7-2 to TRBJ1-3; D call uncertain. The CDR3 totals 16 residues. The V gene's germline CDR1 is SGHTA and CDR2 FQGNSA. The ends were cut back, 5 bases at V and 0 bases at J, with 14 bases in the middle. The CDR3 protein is CASSPQTPNSGNTIYF. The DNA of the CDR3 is TGTGCCAGCAGCCCACAGACACCTAACTCTGGAAACACCATATATTTT. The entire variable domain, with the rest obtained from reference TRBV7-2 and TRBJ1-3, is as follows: GAGVSQSPSNKVTEKGKDVELRCDPISGHTALYWYRQSLGQGLEFLIYFQGNSAPDKSGLPSDRFSAERTGGSVSTLTIQRTQQEDSAVYLCASSPQTPNSGNTIYFGEGSWLTVV.

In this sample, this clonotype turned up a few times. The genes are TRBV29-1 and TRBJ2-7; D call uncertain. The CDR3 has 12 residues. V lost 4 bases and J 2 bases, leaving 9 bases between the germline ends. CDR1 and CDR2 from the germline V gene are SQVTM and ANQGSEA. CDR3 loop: CSVAGSTYEQYF. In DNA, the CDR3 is TGCAGCGTTGCGGGCAGTACCTACGAGCAGTACTTC.

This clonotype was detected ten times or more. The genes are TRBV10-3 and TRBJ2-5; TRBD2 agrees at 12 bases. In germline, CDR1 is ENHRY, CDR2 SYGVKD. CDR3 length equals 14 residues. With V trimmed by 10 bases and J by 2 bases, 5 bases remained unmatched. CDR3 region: CATGLAGNQETQYF. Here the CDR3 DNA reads TGTGCCACCGGACTAGCGGGGAATCAAGAGACCCAGTACTTC.

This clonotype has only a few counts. CDR3 protein: CASSLLAGGPYEQYF. The CDR3 nucleotides are TGTGCCAGCAGTCTACTAGCGGGAGGGCCCTACGAGCAGTACTTC. The rearrangement joins TRBV12-3 or TRBV12-4 to TRBJ2-7; 13 bases are a match to TRBD2. Trimming took 5 bases from V and 2 from J; bases not matched to a gene: 3. The CDR3 runs 15 residues.

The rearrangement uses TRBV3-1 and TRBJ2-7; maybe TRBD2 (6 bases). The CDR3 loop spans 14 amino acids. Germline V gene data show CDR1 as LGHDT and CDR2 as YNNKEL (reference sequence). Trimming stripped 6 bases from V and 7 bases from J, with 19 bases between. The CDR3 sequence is CASSPTEGGWEQYF. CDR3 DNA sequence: TGTGCCAGCAGTCCTACGGAGGGCGGTTGGGAGCAGTACTTC.

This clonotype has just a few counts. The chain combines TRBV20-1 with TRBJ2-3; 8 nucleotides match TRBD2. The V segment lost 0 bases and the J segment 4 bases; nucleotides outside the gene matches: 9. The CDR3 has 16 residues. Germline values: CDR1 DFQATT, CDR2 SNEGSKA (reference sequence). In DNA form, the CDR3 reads TGCAGTGCTAGAGATGGGGAGCGGGAGAAGCCAGATACGCAGTATTTT. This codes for CSARDGEREKPDTQYF.

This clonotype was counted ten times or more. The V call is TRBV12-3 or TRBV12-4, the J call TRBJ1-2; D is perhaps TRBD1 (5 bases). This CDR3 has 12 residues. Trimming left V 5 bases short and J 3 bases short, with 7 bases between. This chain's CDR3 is CASSRGYYGYTF. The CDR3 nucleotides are TGTGCCAGCAGTCGGGGCTACTATGGCTACACCTTC.

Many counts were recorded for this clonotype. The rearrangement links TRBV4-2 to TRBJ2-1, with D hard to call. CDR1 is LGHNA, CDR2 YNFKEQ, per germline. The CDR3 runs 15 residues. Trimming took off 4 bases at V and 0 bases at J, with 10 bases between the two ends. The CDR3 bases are TGTGCCAGCAGCCTCAGAAGAGGCTCCTACAATGAGCAGTTCTTC. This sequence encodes CASSLRRGSYNEQFF.

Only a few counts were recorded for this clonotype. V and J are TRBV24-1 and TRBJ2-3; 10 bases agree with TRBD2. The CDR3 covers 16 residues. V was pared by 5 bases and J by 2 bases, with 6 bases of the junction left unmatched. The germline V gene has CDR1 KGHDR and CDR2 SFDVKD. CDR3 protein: CATSATSGTNTDTQYF. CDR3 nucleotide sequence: TGTGCCACCAGTGCTACTAGCGGGACTAACACAGATACGCAGTATTTT.

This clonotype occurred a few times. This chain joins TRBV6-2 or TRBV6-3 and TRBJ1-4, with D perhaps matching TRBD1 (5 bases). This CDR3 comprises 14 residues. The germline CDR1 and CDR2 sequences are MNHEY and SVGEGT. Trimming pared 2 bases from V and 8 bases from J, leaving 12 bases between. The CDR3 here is CASSYSLRGEKLFF. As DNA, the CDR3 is TGTGCCAGCAGTTACAGCTTGCGGGGCGAAAAACTGTTTTTT.

The CDR3 reads CAWDRNSPLHF. The CDR3 DNA sequence: TGTGCCTGGGACAGGAATTCACCCCTCCACTTT. V gene TRBV30 combines with J gene TRBJ1-6, with a possible D match to TRBD1 (6 bases). Germline-derived CDR1 and CDR2 are GTSNPN and SVGIG (reference sequence). CDR3 length equals 11 residues. V lost 5 bases, J lost 7 bases, and 6 bases lay in between.